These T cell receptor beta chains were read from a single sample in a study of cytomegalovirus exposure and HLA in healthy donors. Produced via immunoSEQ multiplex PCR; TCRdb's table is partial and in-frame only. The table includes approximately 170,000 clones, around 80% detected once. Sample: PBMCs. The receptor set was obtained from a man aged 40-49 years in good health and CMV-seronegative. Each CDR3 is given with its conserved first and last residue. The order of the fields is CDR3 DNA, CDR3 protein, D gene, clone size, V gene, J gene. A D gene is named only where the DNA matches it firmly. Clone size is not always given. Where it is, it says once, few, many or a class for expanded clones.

CDR3nt: TGCGCCAGCAGCCAGGGGACAGGCCTTAATGAAAAACTGTTTTTT
CDR3aa: CASSQGTGLNEKLFF
d_gene: TRBD1
abundance: few
v_gene: TRBV5-1
j_gene: TRBJ1-4

CDR3nt: TGCGCCAGCAGCTTGGGAGAGAACACTGAAGCTTTCTTT
CDR3aa: CASSLGENTEAFF
d_gene: -
abundance: -
v_gene: TRBV5-1
j_gene: TRBJ1-1

CDR3nt: TGTGCCAGCAGCTTTTTTACTAGTCGGCATGAGCAGTTCTTC
CDR3aa: CASSFFTSRHEQFF
d_gene: -
abundance: -
v_gene: TRBV7-3
j_gene: TRBJ2-1

CDR3nt: TGTGCCAGCAGCGTAGCCCGGGGAACAGGGGTGGCCGGGGAGCTGTTTTTT
CDR3aa: CASSVARGTGVAGELFF
d_gene: TRBD1
abundance: -
v_gene: TRBV9
j_gene: TRBJ2-2

CDR3nt: TGTGCCAGCAGGTCCCTAAGGGGAGGGACTGAAGCTTTCTTT
CDR3aa: CASRSLRGGTEAFF
d_gene: -
abundance: few
v_gene: TRBV11-2
j_gene: TRBJ1-1

CDR3nt: TGTGCCAGCAGTGATCACTATTCACCCCTCCACTTT
CDR3aa: CASSDHYSPLHF
d_gene: -
abundance: -
v_gene: TRBV2
j_gene: TRBJ1-6

CDR3nt: TGTGCCTGGAGTGCTGCCCCAGACTTATTCTTC
CDR3aa: CAWSAAPDLFF
d_gene: -
abundance: -
v_gene: TRBV30
j_gene: TRBJ2-1

CDR3nt: TGTGCCAGCAGCTCCGGGGGGCTAGCGGGATACACAGATACGCAGTATTTT
CDR3aa: CASSSGGLAGYTDTQYF
d_gene: TRBD2
abundance: -
v_gene: TRBV5-8
j_gene: TRBJ2-3

CDR3nt: TGTGCTAGTGGTTTGGAGGCGGAAAGCACTGAAGCTTTCTTT
CDR3aa: CASGLEAESTEAFF
d_gene: -
abundance: -
v_gene: TRBV12-5
j_gene: TRBJ1-1

CDR3nt: TGTGCCAGCAGCTTGGACAGGGGCAATCAGCCCCAGCATTTT
CDR3aa: CASSLDRGNQPQHF
d_gene: TRBD1
abundance: -
v_gene: TRBV7-2
j_gene: TRBJ1-5

CDR3nt: TGTGCCAGCAGTCTTGATCACCCTAGCGGGAGCGTAAACACCGGGGAGCTGTTTTTT
CDR3aa: CASSLDHPSGSVNTGELFF
d_gene: TRBD2
abundance: -
v_gene: TRBV28
j_gene: TRBJ2-2

CDR3nt: TGTGCCAGCAGTGCGGGGTCGAATAGGGATACGCAGTATTTT
CDR3aa: CASSAGSNRDTQYF
d_gene: -
abundance: -
v_gene: TRBV2
j_gene: TRBJ2-3

CDR3nt: TGTGCCAGCGGCCACGACGGGAATTCACCCCTCCACTTT
CDR3aa: CASGHDGNSPLHF
d_gene: -
abundance: -
v_gene: TRBV6-6
j_gene: TRBJ1-6

CDR3nt: TGTGCCAGCAGCCAAGATCGTATTTTATACTGTTCAGCCAAAAACAGTCAGTACTTC
CDR3aa: CASSQDRILYCSAKNSQYF
d_gene: -
abundance: -
v_gene: TRBV14
j_gene: TRBJ2-4

CDR3nt: TGTGCCAGCAGCGTAGTAGGGGGCAGTTGGGCAGATACGCAGTATTTT
CDR3aa: CASSVVGGSWADTQYF
d_gene: TRBD1
abundance: -
v_gene: TRBV9
j_gene: TRBJ2-3

CDR3nt: TGTGCCACTCACTCCAGGGGGAATGAGCAGTTCTTC
CDR3aa: CATHSRGNEQFF
d_gene: TRBD1
abundance: -
v_gene: TRBV28
j_gene: TRBJ2-1

CDR3nt: TGTGCCAGCTCACCCGGACAGGGACGTACTGAAGCTTTCTTT
CDR3aa: CASSPGQGRTEAFF
d_gene: TRBD1
abundance: few
v_gene: TRBV18
j_gene: TRBJ1-1

CDR3nt: TGTGCCAGCAGCGTATTTTCGCAGGGCTCTGGAAACACCATATATTTT
CDR3aa: CASSVFSQGSGNTIYF
d_gene: -
abundance: once
v_gene: TRBV9
j_gene: TRBJ1-3

CDR3nt: TGTGCCAGCAATCTCGGGGGGGCTGGGGCCAACGGCCTGACTTTC
CDR3aa: CASNLGGAGANGLTF
d_gene: TRBD2
abundance: -
v_gene: TRBV6-6
j_gene: TRBJ2-6

CDR3nt: TGTGCCAGCAGTTCACACAGGGCTAGCACAGATACGCAGTATTTT
CDR3aa: CASSSHRASTDTQYF
d_gene: -
abundance: -
v_gene: TRBV27
j_gene: TRBJ2-3

CDR3nt: TGCAGTGCTAGCGGTGAGACCCAGTACTTC
CDR3aa: CSASGETQYF
d_gene: -
abundance: -
v_gene: TRBV20-1
j_gene: TRBJ2-5

CDR3nt: TGCGCCAGCTATCCACGGGGAAGCGGGACTGAAGCTTTCTTT
CDR3aa: CASYPRGSGTEAFF
d_gene: -
abundance: once
v_gene: TRBV5-1
j_gene: TRBJ1-1

CDR3nt: TGTGCCAGCAGCTTGGCCGGACAGCTCAATCAGCCCCAGCATTTT
CDR3aa: CASSLAGQLNQPQHF
d_gene: -
abundance: few
v_gene: TRBV5-6
j_gene: TRBJ1-5

CDR3nt: TGCGCCAGCAGACCCCTGGGACTTATCTCCTACGAGCAGTACTTC
CDR3aa: CASRPLGLISYEQYF
d_gene: -
abundance: -
v_gene: TRBV5-1
j_gene: TRBJ2-7

CDR3nt: TGTGCCAGCAGTTTCCTAGCGGGAGTAGTAGGGGGGGATACGCAGTATTTT
CDR3aa: CASSFLAGVVGGDTQYF
d_gene: TRBD2
abundance: -
v_gene: TRBV28
j_gene: TRBJ2-3

CDR3nt: TGTGCCAGCAGCGTAGGAGGGGGCCTAGGCACTGAGCAGTTCTTC
CDR3aa: CASSVGGGLGTEQFF
d_gene: TRBD1
abundance: -
v_gene: TRBV9
j_gene: TRBJ2-1

CDR3nt: TGTGCCAGCTCACCACGGGACACACTATTTACCACAGATACGCAGTATTTT
CDR3aa: CASSPRDTLFTTDTQYF
d_gene: -
abundance: -
v_gene: TRBV18
j_gene: TRBJ2-3

CDR3nt: TGTGCCAGCAGCAAGAGAGTTTCTGGAAACACCATATATTTT
CDR3aa: CASSKRVSGNTIYF
d_gene: -
abundance: -
v_gene: TRBV7-8
j_gene: TRBJ1-3

CDR3nt: TGTGCCAGTAGTATCGAGCAGGGGGTCGGCGAGCAGTACTTC
CDR3aa: CASSIEQGVGEQYF
d_gene: TRBD1
abundance: -
v_gene: TRBV19
j_gene: TRBJ2-7

CDR3nt: TGTGCCAGCAGAACCATTTTAGCCGGGGAGCTGTTTTTT
CDR3aa: CASRTILAGELFF
d_gene: -
abundance: -
v_gene: TRBV2
j_gene: TRBJ2-2

CDR3nt: TGTGCCTGGAGTGATATAGTCTCTGGGGCCAACGGCCTGACTTTC
CDR3aa: CAWSDIVSGANGLTF
d_gene: -
abundance: few
v_gene: TRBV30
j_gene: TRBJ2-6

CDR3nt: TGTGCCAGCAGTTTATGGCTAGCGGCTCGCACAGATACGCAGTATTTT
CDR3aa: CASSLWLAARTDTQYF
d_gene: TRBD2
abundance: -
v_gene: TRBV28
j_gene: TRBJ2-3

CDR3nt: TGTGCCAGCAGTGCCCCCTTTCGAGGGAACTATGGCTACACCTTC
CDR3aa: CASSAPFRGNYGYTF
d_gene: -
abundance: many
v_gene: TRBV2
j_gene: TRBJ1-2

CDR3nt: TGCGCCAGCAGCTCTCGAGGGGGGGGGACCTACGAGCAGTACTTC
CDR3aa: CASSSRGGGTYEQYF
d_gene: -
abundance: -
v_gene: TRBV5-1
j_gene: TRBJ2-7

CDR3nt: TGCAGCGTTGAAACGGGAACGCCAGATACGCAGTATTTT
CDR3aa: CSVETGTPDTQYF
d_gene: -
abundance: -
v_gene: TRBV29-1
j_gene: TRBJ2-3

CDR3nt: TGTGCCAGCAGCTTCCCGGAGGGGGGGACAGATACGCAGTATTTT
CDR3aa: CASSFPEGGTDTQYF
d_gene: -
abundance: -
v_gene: TRBV11-2
j_gene: TRBJ2-3

CDR3nt: TGTGCCAGCTCTGCCAGCAGGAATGAGCAGTTCTTC
CDR3aa: CASSASRNEQFF
d_gene: -
abundance: -
v_gene: TRBV6-5
j_gene: TRBJ2-1

CDR3nt: TGTGCCAGCAGCTTTCCGACTAGCGGGAAGGCAGATACGCAGTATTTT
CDR3aa: CASSFPTSGKADTQYF
d_gene: TRBD2
abundance: -
v_gene: TRBV7-9
j_gene: TRBJ2-3

CDR3nt: TGCGCCAGCAGCCCCCGGATAGCGGGAGGGCACGAGCAGTACTTC
CDR3aa: CASSPRIAGGHEQYF
d_gene: TRBD2
abundance: -
v_gene: TRBV4-1
j_gene: TRBJ2-7

CDR3nt: TGTGCCAGCAGCTCGCGGACTAGCGGGGTCTCCTACGAGCAGTACTTC
CDR3aa: CASSSRTSGVSYEQYF
d_gene: TRBD2
abundance: -
v_gene: TRBV7-8
j_gene: TRBJ2-7

CDR3nt: TGTGCCTGGAGTGCGGGAGGGACGGCAGATACGCAGTATTTT
CDR3aa: CAWSAGGTADTQYF
d_gene: TRBD2
abundance: -
v_gene: TRBV30
j_gene: TRBJ2-3

CDR3nt: TGTGCCAGCAGCTTGATACAGGGGGTCTACGAGCAGTACTTC
CDR3aa: CASSLIQGVYEQYF
d_gene: TRBD1
abundance: -
v_gene: TRBV5-6
j_gene: TRBJ2-7

CDR3nt: TGCGCCAGCACGGGGAGGGAATGGAGAGACACTGAAGCTTTCTTT
CDR3aa: CASTGREWRDTEAFF
d_gene: -
abundance: -
v_gene: TRBV5-1
j_gene: TRBJ1-1

CDR3nt: TGCGCCAGCAGCTCTACAGGGGGCGAAGAGACCCAGTACTTC
CDR3aa: CASSSTGGEETQYF
d_gene: TRBD1
abundance: -
v_gene: TRBV5-1
j_gene: TRBJ2-5

CDR3nt: TGTGCCAGCAGGCGGACTAGCGGGAGGCCCCACGAGCAGTACTTC
CDR3aa: CASRRTSGRPHEQYF
d_gene: TRBD2
abundance: -
v_gene: TRBV6-4
j_gene: TRBJ2-7

CDR3nt: TGTGCCAGCACAACTTTGACAGGGGGTATACCCCAGCATTTT
CDR3aa: CASTTLTGGIPQHF
d_gene: TRBD1
abundance: once
v_gene: TRBV11-2
j_gene: TRBJ1-5

CDR3nt: TGTGCCAGCAGTGCTGGGGCAGTGGAGACCCAGTACTTC
CDR3aa: CASSAGAVETQYF
d_gene: -
abundance: -
v_gene: TRBV25-1
j_gene: TRBJ2-5

CDR3nt: TGCGCCAGCAGCACGCCGCAGGGGGAAGTTGGCTACACCTTC
CDR3aa: CASSTPQGEVGYTF
d_gene: TRBD1
abundance: -
v_gene: TRBV5-1
j_gene: TRBJ1-2

CDR3nt: TGTGCCAGCAGCCCATCGTGGGCGGGATACACCGGGGAGCTGTTTTTT
CDR3aa: CASSPSWAGYTGELFF
d_gene: -
abundance: -
v_gene: TRBV25-1
j_gene: TRBJ2-2

CDR3nt: TGTGCCAGCAGTGTTGAGGTCACCTCTGGTAGCGAGCAGTACTTC
CDR3aa: CASSVEVTSGSEQYF
d_gene: -
abundance: -
v_gene: TRBV2
j_gene: TRBJ2-7

CDR3nt: TGTGCCAGCAGTGAGGAGCGGGAGAGTCTAGATACGCAGTATTTT
CDR3aa: CASSEERESLDTQYF
d_gene: TRBD2
abundance: -
v_gene: TRBV2
j_gene: TRBJ2-3

CDR3nt: TGTGCCAGCAGCTTCGTCGGGAGCTCCTACGAGCAGTACTTC
CDR3aa: CASSFVGSSYEQYF
d_gene: -
abundance: -
v_gene: TRBV5-4
j_gene: TRBJ2-7

CDR3nt: TGTGCCAGCAGCTTAGCGGTGGGCCTGAATGAAAAACTGTTTTTT
CDR3aa: CASSLAVGLNEKLFF
d_gene: -
abundance: -
v_gene: TRBV11-3
j_gene: TRBJ1-4

CDR3nt: TGTGCCAGCAGTTACAAGAGGGTGAGAGAGACCCAGTACTTC
CDR3aa: CASSYKRVRETQYF
d_gene: -
abundance: -
v_gene: TRBV6-6
j_gene: TRBJ2-5

CDR3nt: TGCAGCGTTCGGGACATCAAGAACACTGAAGCTTTCTTT
CDR3aa: CSVRDIKNTEAFF
d_gene: -
abundance: few
v_gene: TRBV29-1
j_gene: TRBJ1-1

CDR3nt: TGCGCCAGCAGCCACCGGACAGGGGGCGAATTTTATGGCTACACCTTC
CDR3aa: CASSHRTGGEFYGYTF
d_gene: TRBD1
abundance: few
v_gene: TRBV4-1
j_gene: TRBJ1-2

CDR3nt: TGTGCCAGCAGCCTACCTGAAGCTTTCTTT
CDR3aa: CASSLPEAFF
d_gene: -
abundance: few
v_gene: TRBV5-8
j_gene: TRBJ1-1

CDR3nt: TGTGCCAGCAGCTTAGGGAGAGCGGGGGGCCATTCCTACAATGAGCAGTTCTTC
CDR3aa: CASSLGRAGGHSYNEQFF
d_gene: TRBD2
abundance: -
v_gene: TRBV11-3
j_gene: TRBJ2-1

CDR3nt: TGTGCCAGCAGTGAAAGGGGCAGGCGATCTAGCGGGAATGAGCAGTTCTTC
CDR3aa: CASSERGRRSSGNEQFF
d_gene: TRBD2
abundance: -
v_gene: TRBV6-1
j_gene: TRBJ2-1

CDR3nt: TGTGCCAGCAGTTCATCAGAAGTCTCTGGGGCCAACGTCCTGACTTTC
CDR3aa: CASSSSEVSGANVLTF
d_gene: -
abundance: -
v_gene: TRBV6-6
j_gene: TRBJ2-6